Listed below are T cell receptor beta chains from one sample, sequenced in a study of blood T cell repertoires in COVID-19. The method was immunoSEQ multiplex PCR; TCRdb's version includes in-frame clones alone and lacks a portion of them. The table lists about 53,000 clones, approximately 91% of them singletons. The material sequenced was peripheral blood. The receptors come from a human donor in a cohort sampled during active COVID-19. The CDR3 runs from the conserved cysteine through the conserved F or W.

V	J	CDR3
TRBV9	TRBJ2-2	CASSGRVFTGELFF
TRBV7-9	TRBJ2-1	CASSFGTGPYNEQFF
TRBV7-2	TRBJ1-5	CASSGSGGSNQPQHF
TRBV6-4	TRBJ1-5	CASRVTFQNQPQHF
TRBV7-2	TRBJ2-1	CASSSLGQNYNEQFF
TRBV7-3	TRBJ2-2	CASSLVSTANTGELFF
TRBV13	TRBJ1-2	CASSPGTGVGYGYTF
TRBV7-2	TRBJ2-3	CASSFSGGTDTQYF
TRBV2	TRBJ2-1	CASGGQFSSYNEQFF
TRBV7-9	TRBJ2-4	CASSLVAGRNIQYF
TRBV6-5	TRBJ2-3	CASSGLGTDTQYF
TRBV19	TRBJ2-1	CASSIGTGSSYNEQFF
TRBV9	TRBJ2-7	CASSPQNRGSGQYF
TRBV4-3	TRBJ1-1	CASSQIPENTEAFF
TRBV29-1	TRBJ2-1	CSAPKGDSNNEQFF
TRBV19	TRBJ2-1	CASSIAPQGANEQFF
TRBV5-1	TRBJ2-1	CASSLETSGYNEQFF
TRBV5-1	TRBJ2-1	CASSRPGQGFYNEQFF
TRBV6-1	TRBJ2-2	CASSEDVGATGELFF
TRBV25-1	TRBJ1-1	CASSEQGDTEAFF
TRBV4-1	TRBJ1-4	CASSQDLLTGNYEKLFF
TRBV12-3/TRBV12-4	TRBJ2-7	CASAKRVVYEQYF
TRBV11-1	TRBJ2-5	CASRSGGTSQETQYF
TRBV5-6	TRBJ2-2	CASSPPGLADFGELFF
TRBV2	TRBJ1-3	CASSQSTDRPSDTIYF
TRBV4-1	TRBJ1-1	CASSQVRGQGGEAFF
TRBV7-9	TRBJ2-1	CASSPPSYNEQFF
TRBV10-3	TRBJ2-1	CAISETSQGWGEQFF
TRBV19	TRBJ1-3	CASSETTGTGGINTIYF
TRBV7-9	TRBJ1-3	CASSSSGTDGNTIYF
TRBV24-1	TRBJ2-1	CATSDLGTGADNEQFF
TRBV11-2	TRBJ1-4	CASSLGDRVGKLFF
TRBV6-5	TRBJ1-2	CASSSRNGYTF
TRBV21-1	TRBJ1-1	CACRLEVNTEAFF
TRBV19	TRBJ1-5	CASSILAASNQPQHF
TRBV7-9	TRBJ2-4	CASSLLWAGGPSENIQYF
TRBV6-5	TRBJ2-7	CASSYSGQGAYEQYF
TRBV6-1	TRBJ1-1	CASSEDRAEAFF
TRBV6-2/TRBV6-3	TRBJ1-2	CASSRDRGGYTF
TRBV6-6	TRBJ2-6	CASSPRGLRANVLTF
TRBV7-2	TRBJ1-3	CASSHITVSGNTIYF